This T cell receptor beta chain was profiled in a study of Ad26.COV2.S vaccination and SARS-CoV-2 variants. Study background: Participant was drawn from the COV1001 Ad26.COV2.S trial arm. Ad26.COV2.S, an intramuscular injection, was given once or twice 56 days apart.

Remarks on this clone: Its antigen is not known.

The data were produced by immunoSEQ multiplex PCR, yet TCRdb's version contains in-frame clones alone and is incomplete. The data show about 320,000 clones, around four fifths seen once. The CDR3 is 15 residues long. V dropped 5 bases and J dropped 6; count of bases not matched to a gene: 3. CDR1 is LNHDA, CDR2 SQIVND, per germline (reference sequence). The study, taken as a whole, reports: Breadth of non-spike TCRs did not differ between vaccinees and placebo recipients.

Treatment meaning: around 19 received Ad26.COV2.S at low or high dose, single or two shots; 5 received placebo; per-sample allocation not given. Specimens were obtained on day 63 following the first vaccine or placebo injection. Vaccination used an Ad26 vector expressing Wuhan-strain SARS-CoV-2 spike. The sequence derives from a person aged 18-60 years who received the Ad26.COV2.S COVID-19 vaccine or a placebo. The sequencing here drew on peripheral blood, taken in a trial of Ad26.COV2.S vaccine versus placebo. The chain has TRBV19 and TRBJ2-4; 14 bases fit TRBD2. CDR3 sequence reads: CASSPGTSGRNIQYF. The CDR3 DNA reads TGTGCCAGTAGTCCCGGGACTAGCGGGAGAAACATTCAGTACTTC.